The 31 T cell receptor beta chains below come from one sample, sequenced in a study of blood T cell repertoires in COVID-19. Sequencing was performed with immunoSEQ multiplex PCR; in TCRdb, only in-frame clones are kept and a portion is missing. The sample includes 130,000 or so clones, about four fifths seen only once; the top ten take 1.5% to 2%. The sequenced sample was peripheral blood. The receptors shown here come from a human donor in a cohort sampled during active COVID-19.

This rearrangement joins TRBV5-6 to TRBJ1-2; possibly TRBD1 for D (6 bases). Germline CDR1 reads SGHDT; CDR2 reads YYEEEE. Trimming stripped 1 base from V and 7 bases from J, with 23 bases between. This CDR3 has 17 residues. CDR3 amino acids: CASSLRAGDRIILGYTF. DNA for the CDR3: TGTGCCAGCAGCTTGAGGGCCGGAGACAGGATTATTCTTGGCTACACCTTC.

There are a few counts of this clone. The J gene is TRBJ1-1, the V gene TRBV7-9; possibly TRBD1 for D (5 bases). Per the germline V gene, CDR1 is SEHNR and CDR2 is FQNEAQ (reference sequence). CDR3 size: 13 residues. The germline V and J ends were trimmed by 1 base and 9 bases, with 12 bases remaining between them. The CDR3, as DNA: TGTGCCAGCAGCTTAGGGGGCAGGGCTCAAGCTTTCTTT. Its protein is CASSLGGRAQAFF.

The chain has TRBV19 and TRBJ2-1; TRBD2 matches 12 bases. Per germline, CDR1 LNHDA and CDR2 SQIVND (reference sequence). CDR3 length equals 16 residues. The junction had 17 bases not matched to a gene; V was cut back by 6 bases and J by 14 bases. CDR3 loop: CASRKRTSGIEGVEFF. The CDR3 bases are TGTGCCAGTAGGAAAAGGACTAGCGGGATAGAGGGTGTTGAGTTCTTC.

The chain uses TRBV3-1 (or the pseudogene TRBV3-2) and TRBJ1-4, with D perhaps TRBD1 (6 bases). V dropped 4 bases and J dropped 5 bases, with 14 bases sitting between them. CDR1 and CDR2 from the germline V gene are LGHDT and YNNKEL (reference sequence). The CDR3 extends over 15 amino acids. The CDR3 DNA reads TGTGCCAGCAGCCCCCGGTTTCAGGGGAATGAAAAACTGTTTTTT. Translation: CASSPRFQGNEKLFF.

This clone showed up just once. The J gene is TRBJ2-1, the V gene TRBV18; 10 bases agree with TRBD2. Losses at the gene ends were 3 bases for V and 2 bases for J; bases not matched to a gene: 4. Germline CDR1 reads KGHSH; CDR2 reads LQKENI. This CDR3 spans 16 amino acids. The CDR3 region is CASSPPSGRAYNEQFF. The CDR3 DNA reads TGTGCCAGCTCACCTCCAAGCGGGAGGGCCTACAATGAGCAGTTCTTC. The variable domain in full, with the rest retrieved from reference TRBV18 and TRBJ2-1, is NAGVMQNPRHLVRRRGQEARLRCSPMKGHSHVYWYRQLPEEGLKFMVYLQKENIIDESGMPKERFSAEFPKEGPSILRIQQVVRGDSAAYFCASSPPSGRAYNEQFFGPGTRLTVL.

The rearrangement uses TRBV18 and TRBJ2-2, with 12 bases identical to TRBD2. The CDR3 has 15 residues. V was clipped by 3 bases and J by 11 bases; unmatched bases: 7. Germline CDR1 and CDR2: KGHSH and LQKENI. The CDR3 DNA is TGTGCCAGCTCACCCTCGGGACTAGCGGGTTTCGAGCTGTTTTTT. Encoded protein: CASSPSGLAGFELFF. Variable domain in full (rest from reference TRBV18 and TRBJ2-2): NAGVMQNPRHLVRRRGQEARLRCSPMKGHSHVYWYRQLPEEGLKFMVYLQKENIIDESGMPKERFSAEFPKEGPSILRIQQVVRGDSAAYFCASSPSGLAGFELFFGEGSRLTVL.

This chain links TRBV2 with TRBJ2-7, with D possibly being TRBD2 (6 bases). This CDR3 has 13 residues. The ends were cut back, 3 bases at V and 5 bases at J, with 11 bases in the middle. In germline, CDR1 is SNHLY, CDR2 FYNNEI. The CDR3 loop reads CASSDGGDHEQYF. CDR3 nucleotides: TGTGCCAGCAGTGATGGAGGGGACCACGAGCAGTACTTC.

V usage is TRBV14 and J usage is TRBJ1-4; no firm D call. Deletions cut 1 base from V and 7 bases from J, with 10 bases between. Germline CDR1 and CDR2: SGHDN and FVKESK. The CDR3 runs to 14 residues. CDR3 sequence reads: CASSQGRFSEKLFF. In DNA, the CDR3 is TGTGCCAGCAGCCAAGGGAGATTTAGTGAAAAACTGTTTTTT.

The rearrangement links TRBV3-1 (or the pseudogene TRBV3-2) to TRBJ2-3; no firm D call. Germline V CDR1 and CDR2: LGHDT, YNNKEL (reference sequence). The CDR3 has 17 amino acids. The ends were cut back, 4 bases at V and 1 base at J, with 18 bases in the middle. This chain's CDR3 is CASSPHARPQGTDTQYF. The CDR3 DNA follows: TGTGCCAGCAGCCCTCATGCGCGGCCCCAAGGCACAGATACGCAGTATTTT.

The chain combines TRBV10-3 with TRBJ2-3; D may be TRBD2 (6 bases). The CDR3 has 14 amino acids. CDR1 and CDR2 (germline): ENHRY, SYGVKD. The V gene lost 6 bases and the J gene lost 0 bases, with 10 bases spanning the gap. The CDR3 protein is CAIRAGPSTDTQYF. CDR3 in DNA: TGTGCCATCAGGGCGGGGCCTAGCACAGATACGCAGTATTTT.

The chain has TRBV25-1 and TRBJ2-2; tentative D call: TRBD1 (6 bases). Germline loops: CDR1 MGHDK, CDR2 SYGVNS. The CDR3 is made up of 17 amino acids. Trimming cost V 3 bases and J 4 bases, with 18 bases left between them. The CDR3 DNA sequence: TGTGCCAGCAGTGACACTGAGGGACACTCTTCCACCGGGGAGCTGTTTTTT. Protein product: CASSDTEGHSSTGELFF.

The CDR3 reads CASRNGLAGVHEQFF. The CDR3 region has the DNA TGTGCCAGCAGAAATGGACTAGCGGGAGTGCATGAGCAGTTCTTC. The chain is built from TRBV3-1 (or the pseudogene TRBV3-2) and TRBJ2-1; TRBD2 matches 13 bases. Germline CDR1 and CDR2: LGHDT and YNNKEL (reference sequence). This CDR3 has 15 residues. V was pared by 6 bases and J by 8 bases, with 7 bases of the junction left unmatched.

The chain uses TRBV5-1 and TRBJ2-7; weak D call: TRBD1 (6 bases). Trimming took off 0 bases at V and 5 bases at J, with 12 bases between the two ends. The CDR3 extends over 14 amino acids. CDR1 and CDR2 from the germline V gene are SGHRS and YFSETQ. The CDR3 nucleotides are TGCGCCAGCAGCTTGGCAGGGGCCGTTGACGAGCAGTACTTC. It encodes CASSLAGAVDEQYF.

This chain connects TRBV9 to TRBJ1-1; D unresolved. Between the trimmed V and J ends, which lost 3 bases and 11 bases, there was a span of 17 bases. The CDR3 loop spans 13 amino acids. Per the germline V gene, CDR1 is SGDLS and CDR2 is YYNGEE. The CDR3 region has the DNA TGTGCCAGCAGCGCCTCAGGAGGTGGGCGGGCTTTCTTT. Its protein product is CASSASGGGRAFF.

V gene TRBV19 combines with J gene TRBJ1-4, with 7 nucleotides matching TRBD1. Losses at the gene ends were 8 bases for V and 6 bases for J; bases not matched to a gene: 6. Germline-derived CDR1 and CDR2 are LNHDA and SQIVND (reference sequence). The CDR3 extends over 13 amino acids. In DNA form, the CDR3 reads TGTGCCAGTGAAGGGACAGCGGATGAAAAACTGTTTTTT. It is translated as CASEGTADEKLFF.

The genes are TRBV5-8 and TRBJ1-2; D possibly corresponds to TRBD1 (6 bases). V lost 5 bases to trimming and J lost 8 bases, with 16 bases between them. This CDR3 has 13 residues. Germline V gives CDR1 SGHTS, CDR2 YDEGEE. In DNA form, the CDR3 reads TGTGCCAGCAGATTACAGGGAGTGCGGGGCTACACCTTC. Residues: CASRLQGVRGYTF.

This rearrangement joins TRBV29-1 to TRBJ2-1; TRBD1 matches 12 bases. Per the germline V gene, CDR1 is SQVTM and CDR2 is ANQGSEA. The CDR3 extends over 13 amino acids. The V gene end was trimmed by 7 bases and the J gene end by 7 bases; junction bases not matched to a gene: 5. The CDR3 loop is CSGGQGASNEQFF. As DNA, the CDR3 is TGCAGCGGGGGACAGGGGGCATCAAATGAGCAGTTCTTC.

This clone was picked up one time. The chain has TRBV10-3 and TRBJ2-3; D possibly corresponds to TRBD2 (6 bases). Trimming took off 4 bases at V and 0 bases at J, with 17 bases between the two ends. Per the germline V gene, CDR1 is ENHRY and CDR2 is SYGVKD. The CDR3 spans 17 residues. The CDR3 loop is CAISARDVAASTDTQYF. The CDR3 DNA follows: TGTGCCATCAGTGCGAGGGACGTAGCGGCTAGCACAGATACGCAGTATTTT.

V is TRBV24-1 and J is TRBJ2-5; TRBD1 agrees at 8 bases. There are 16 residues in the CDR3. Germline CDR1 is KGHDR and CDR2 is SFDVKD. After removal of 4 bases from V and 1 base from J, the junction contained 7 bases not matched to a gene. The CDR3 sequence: CATSDAGTGLQETQYF. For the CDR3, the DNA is TGTGCCACCAGTGACGCCGGGACAGGCCTCCAAGAGACCCAGTACTTC.

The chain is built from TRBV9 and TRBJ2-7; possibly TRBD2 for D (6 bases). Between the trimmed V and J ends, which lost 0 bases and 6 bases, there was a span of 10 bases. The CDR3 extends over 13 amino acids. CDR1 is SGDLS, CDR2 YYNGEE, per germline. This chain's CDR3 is CASSVEGTGEQYF. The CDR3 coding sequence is TGTGCCAGCAGCGTAGAGGGGACTGGCGAGCAGTACTTC.

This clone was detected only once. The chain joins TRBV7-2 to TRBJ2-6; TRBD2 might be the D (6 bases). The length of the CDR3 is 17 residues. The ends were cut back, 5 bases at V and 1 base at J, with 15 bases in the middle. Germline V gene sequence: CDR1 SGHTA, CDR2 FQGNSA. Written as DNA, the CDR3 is TGTGCCAGCAGCCACCGTAGCGGACTATCTGGGGCCAACGTCCTGACTTTC. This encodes CASSHRSGLSGANVLTF. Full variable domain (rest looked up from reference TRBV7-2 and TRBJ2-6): GAGVSQSPSNKVTEKGKDVELRCDPISGHTALYWYRQSLGQGLEFLIYFQGNSAPDKSGLPSDRFSAERTGGSVSTLTIQRTQQEDSAVYLCASSHRSGLSGANVLTFGAGSRLTVL.

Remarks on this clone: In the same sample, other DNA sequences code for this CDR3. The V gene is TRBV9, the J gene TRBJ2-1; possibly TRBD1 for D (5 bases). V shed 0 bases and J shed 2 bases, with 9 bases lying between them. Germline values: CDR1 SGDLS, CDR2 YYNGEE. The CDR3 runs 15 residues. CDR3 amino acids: CASSVEGLAYNEQFF. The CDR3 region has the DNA TGTGCCAGCAGCGTAGAGGGGCTAGCCTACAATGAGCAGTTCTTC.

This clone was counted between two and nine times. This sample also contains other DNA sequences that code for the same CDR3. Here the CDR3 reads CASSWGANTGELFF. In DNA form, the CDR3 reads TGTGCCAGCTCTTGGGGGGCGAACACCGGGGAGCTGTTTTTT. This sequence joins TRBV7-9 and TRBJ2-2, with a weak D call TRBD2 (6 bases). There are 14 residues in the CDR3. Germline-derived CDR1 and CDR2 are SEHNR and FQNEAQ (reference sequence). V lost 8 bases to trimming and J lost 0 bases, with 10 bases between them. Looking up the rest from reference TRBV7-9 and TRBJ2-2 gives the full variable domain: DTGVSQNPRHKITKRGQNVTFRCDPISEHNRLYWYRQTLGQGPEFLTYFQNEAQLEKSRLLSDRFSAERPKGSFSTLEIQRTEQGDSAMYLCASSWGANTGELFFGEGSRLTVL.

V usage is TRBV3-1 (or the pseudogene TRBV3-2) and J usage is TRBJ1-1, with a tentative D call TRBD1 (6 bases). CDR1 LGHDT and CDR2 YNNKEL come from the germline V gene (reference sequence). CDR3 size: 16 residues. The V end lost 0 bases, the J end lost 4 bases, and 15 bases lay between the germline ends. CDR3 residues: CASSQDGGPTTTEAFF. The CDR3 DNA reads TGTGCCAGCAGCCAAGATGGGGGCCCCACAACCACTGAAGCTTTCTTT.

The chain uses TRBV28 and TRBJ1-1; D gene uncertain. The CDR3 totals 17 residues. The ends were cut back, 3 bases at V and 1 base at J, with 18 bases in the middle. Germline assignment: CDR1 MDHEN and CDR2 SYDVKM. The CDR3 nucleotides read TGTGCCAGCAGTTTTTCCGGTATCGAGGGAGGGAACACTGAAGCTTTCTTT. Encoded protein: CASSFSGIEGGNTEAFF.

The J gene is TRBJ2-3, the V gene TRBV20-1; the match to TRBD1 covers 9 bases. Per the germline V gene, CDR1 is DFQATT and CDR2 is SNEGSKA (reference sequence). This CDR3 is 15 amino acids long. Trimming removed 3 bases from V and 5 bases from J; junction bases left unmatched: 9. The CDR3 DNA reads TGCAGTGCTAGTGGTACAGGGGGCTTCTTAGATACGCAGTATTTT. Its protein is CSASGTGGFLDTQYF.

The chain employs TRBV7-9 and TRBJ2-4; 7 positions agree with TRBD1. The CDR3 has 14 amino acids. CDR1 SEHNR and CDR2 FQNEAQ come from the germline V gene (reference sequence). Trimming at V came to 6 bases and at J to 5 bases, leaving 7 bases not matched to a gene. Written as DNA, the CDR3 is TGTGCCAGCAGGGCCGGGACAGTTGAAAACATTCAGTACTTC. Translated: CASRAGTVENIQYF.

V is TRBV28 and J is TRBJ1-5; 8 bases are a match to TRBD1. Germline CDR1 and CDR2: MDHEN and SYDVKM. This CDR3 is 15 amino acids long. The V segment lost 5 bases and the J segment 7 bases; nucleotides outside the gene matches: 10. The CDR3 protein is CASSHQDRVRQPQHF. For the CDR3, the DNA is TGTGCCAGCAGTCATCAGGACAGGGTCAGACAGCCCCAGCATTTT.

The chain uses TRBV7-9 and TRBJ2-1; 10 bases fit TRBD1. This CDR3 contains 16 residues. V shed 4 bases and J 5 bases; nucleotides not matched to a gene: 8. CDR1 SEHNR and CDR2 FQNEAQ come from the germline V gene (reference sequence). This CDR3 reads CASSSRDRGSDNEQFF. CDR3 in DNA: TGTGCCAGCAGCTCCCGGGACAGGGGTTCTGACAATGAGCAGTTCTTC.

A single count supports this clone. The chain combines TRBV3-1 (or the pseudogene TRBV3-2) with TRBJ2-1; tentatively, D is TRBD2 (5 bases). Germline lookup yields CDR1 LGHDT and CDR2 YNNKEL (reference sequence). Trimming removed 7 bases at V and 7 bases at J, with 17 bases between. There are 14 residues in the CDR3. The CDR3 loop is CASTRSGTSNEQFF. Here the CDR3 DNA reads TGTGCCAGCACCAGGAGCGGAACGTCAAATGAGCAGTTCTTC.

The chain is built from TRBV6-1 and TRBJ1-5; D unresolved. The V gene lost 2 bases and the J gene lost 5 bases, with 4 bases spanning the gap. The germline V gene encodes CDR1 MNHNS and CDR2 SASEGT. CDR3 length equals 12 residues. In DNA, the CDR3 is TGTGCCAGCAGTGAAAACTATCAGCCCCAGCATTTT. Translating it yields CASSENYQPQHF.